The clone carrying this TCR beta chain was seen a single time. Germline V gene sequence: CDR1 SGHTA, CDR2 FQGNSA. With 1 base removed from V and 0 bases from J, the gap between germline ends came to 5 bases. The CDR3 contains 14 residues. These data belong to a study of technical replicates of blood from a few donors. Assay: immunoSEQ multiplex PCR; the TCRdb copy retains only in-frame clones and omits some. The repertoire holds 65,000 to 80,000 clones, over 90% seen once, with 0.3% to 0.45% in the top ten. The chain is built from TRBV7-2 and TRBJ2-3; D unclear. The receptor was derived from a human donor in good health. The sequenced material came from T cells isolated from PBMCs. CDR3 residues: CASSLDGSTDTQYF. In DNA, the CDR3 is TGTGCCAGCAGCTTAGACGGGAGCACAGATACGCAGTATTTT.